This entry features one TCR beta chain sequence. Its antigen is not known. The V and J ends lost 5 bases and 2 bases, in that order; junction bases with no gene match: 7. CDR1 and CDR2 from the germline V gene are PRHDT and FYEKMQ (reference sequence). The CDR3 runs to 15 residues. Treatment in this sample: oral pan-JAK inhibitor, 5-10 mg twice daily. The source of the sample is a study of CD8+ T cells in alopecia areata. Study observations and caveats: It was lesional scalp, especially alopecia totalis/universalis, that showed higher clonality than normal scalp.

RNA, once extracted, was reverse transcribed into cDNA for use as the sequencing template. Assay used: immunoSEQ multiplex PCR; TCRdb lists only in-frame clones, some missing. The data contain 100,000 to 150,000 clones, over 60% of them seen just once; the ten biggest clones take up 4.5% to 6%. The specimen was CD4+ T cells sorted from blood, collected at week 4, from a patient treated with tofacitinib. This TCR was sampled from a human donor with alopecia areata. V is TRBV13 and J is TRBJ2-7; 9 bases line up with TRBD2. The chain's CDR3 is CASSLSGGGAYEQYF. The DNA of the CDR3 is TGTGCCAGCAGCCTATCTGGCGGGGGGGCCTACGAGCAGTACTTC.